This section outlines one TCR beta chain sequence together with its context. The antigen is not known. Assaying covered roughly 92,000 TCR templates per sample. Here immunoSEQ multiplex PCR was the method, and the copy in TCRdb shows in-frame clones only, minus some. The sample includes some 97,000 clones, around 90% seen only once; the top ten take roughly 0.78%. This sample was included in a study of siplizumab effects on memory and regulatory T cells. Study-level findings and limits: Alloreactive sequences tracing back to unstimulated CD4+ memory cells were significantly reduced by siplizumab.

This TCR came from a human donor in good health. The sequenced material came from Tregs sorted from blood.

CDR3 coding DNA: TGTGCCAGCAGTCTAAACCCAGGAGATACGCAGTATTTT. Protein sequence: CASSLNPGDTQYF. The rearrangement joins TRBV14 to TRBJ2-3, with D uncertain. This CDR3 comprises 13 residues. Trimming shortened V by 6 bases and J by 5 bases, and 12 bases separated the two germline ends. Per germline, CDR1 SGHDN and CDR2 FVKESK.